One sample yielded the 18 T cell receptor beta chains listed below, sequenced in a study of blood T cell repertoires in COVID-19 (dated by TCRdb to 2019 to 2021). Receptors were amplified or captured by the immunoSEQ multiplex PCR assay. TCRdb holds this immuneACCESS table with in-frame rearrangements only. Some clones are missing; in checked studies, unresolved V genes explain under half, and the rest has no known cause. The sample table shows around 30,000 clones, and approximately 80% are seen once. The leading ten clones occupy 45% to 50% of the sample. The specimen sequenced was peripheral blood. The receptors here all came from an older woman with acute or convalescent COVID-19.

A single count supports this clone. The chain couples TRBV29-1 to TRBJ1-1, with a weak D call TRBD1 (6 bases). Trimming removed 3 bases from V and 3 bases from J, with 11 bases in between. Per the germline V gene, CDR1 is SQVTM and CDR2 is ANQGSEA. This CDR3 spans 13 amino acids. In nucleotides, the CDR3 is TGCAGCGTTGAGGGGCAGGGGTACACTGAAGCTTTCTTT. This encodes CSVEGQGYTEAFF.

The chain is built from TRBV9 and TRBJ2-7; 7 bases match TRBD2. Germline CDR1 reads SGDLS; CDR2 reads YYNGEE. With V trimmed by 0 bases and J by 10 bases, 13 bases remained unmatched. This CDR3 is built from 15 residues. CDR3 in DNA: TGTGCCAGCAGCGTAGATCCCTCGCGGGGGACGGACCAGTACTTC. Its translation: CASSVDPSRGTDQYF.

The chain carries TRBV6-2 or TRBV6-3 and TRBJ2-1, with 8 bases fitting TRBD2. The CDR3 covers 14 residues. Trimming took 6 bases from V and 5 from J; bases not matched to a gene: 6. CDR1 is MNHEY and CDR2 is SVGEGT in the germline V gene. The CDR3 coding sequence is TGTGCCAGCAGCCATACTAGCGGCAACAATGAGCAGTTCTTC. Its translation is CASSHTSGNNEQFF.

This chain connects TRBV9 to TRBJ2-1; D gene uncertain. Trimming took 4 bases from V and 2 from J, leaving 13 bases between them. CDR3 size: 15 residues. Germline-derived CDR1 and CDR2 are SGDLS and YYNGEE. CDR3 bases: TGTGCCAGCAGCACCGCGCCTTCCCCCTACAATGAGCAGTTCTTC. Translated: CASSTAPSPYNEQFF.

The gene calls are TRBV6-5 and TRBJ1-1; TRBD1 agrees at 7 bases. CDR1 MNHEY and CDR2 SVGAGI come from the germline V gene. Unmatched junction bases numbered 6, after V lost 4 bases and J lost 1 base. This CDR3 is built from 15 residues. This chain's CDR3 is CASSLRQGRNTEAFF. The CDR3, as DNA: TGTGCCAGCAGTTTGCGACAGGGCCGGAACACTGAAGCTTTCTTT.

This chain joins TRBV7-9 and TRBJ1-4; 7 bases fit TRBD1. CDR3 length: 16 amino acids. After removal of 5 bases from V and 7 bases from J, the junction contained 13 bases not matched to a gene. The germline gives CDR1 SEHNR, CDR2 FQNEAQ (reference sequence). CDR3 sequence reads: CASSPRGGRGVEKLFF. The CDR3 DNA reads as TGTGCCAGCAGCCCTCGAGGGGGCCGCGGCGTTGAAAAACTGTTTTTT.

In its sample, this clone was seen once. The CDR3 loop is CASSRRETGGRGREQFF. The CDR3 DNA reads as TGTGCCAGTAGCCGACGAGAGACAGGGGGCCGAGGCCGTGAGCAGTTCTTC. The chain is built from TRBV19 and TRBJ2-1; 10 bases align to TRBD1. After removal of 6 bases from V and 9 bases from J, the junction contained 17 bases not matched to a gene. The germline CDR1 and CDR2 sequences are LNHDA and SQIVND (reference sequence). This CDR3 is built from 17 residues.

The V gene is TRBV2, the J gene TRBJ1-5; TRBD1 aligns across 9 bases. The germline V gene has CDR1 SNHLY and CDR2 FYNNEI. The CDR3 covers 14 residues. Trimming at V came to 6 bases and at J to 7 bases, leaving 7 bases not matched to a gene. The chain's CDR3 is CASSVQGAEQPQHF. Written as DNA, the CDR3 is TGTGCCAGCAGCGTACAGGGGGCAGAGCAGCCCCAGCATTTT.

The CDR3 DNA reads TGTGCCAGCAGCCCCCGGGGGAGAGATCAGCCCCAGCATTTT. Translated: CASSPRGRDQPQHF. This chain joins TRBV9 and TRBJ1-5; maybe TRBD1 (5 bases). The germline V gene encodes CDR1 SGDLS and CDR2 YYNGEE. V lost 4 bases, J lost 5 bases, and 13 bases lay in between. The CDR3 sequence is 14 residues long.

The V and J genes are TRBV5-4 and TRBJ2-2, with 8 bases lining up with TRBD2. The CDR3 totals 16 residues. After removal of 4 bases from V and 7 bases from J, the junction contained 12 bases not matched to a gene. Germline V gene data show CDR1 as SGHNT and CDR2 as YYREEE (reference sequence). CDR3 coding DNA: TGTGCCAGCAGCCCTGAGGTTCGAGCGGGGGTCGGGGAGCTGTTTTTT. The encoded protein is CASSPEVRAGVGELFF.

V usage is TRBV2 and J usage is TRBJ2-7; D is possibly TRBD1 (5 bases). Looked up from germline, CDR1 is SNHLY and CDR2 is FYNNEI. Trimming took 6 bases from V and 0 from J, leaving 12 bases between them. This CDR3 is 14 amino acids long. The chain's CDR3 is CASRRTGSSYEQYF. CDR3 coding DNA: TGTGCCAGCAGGAGAACAGGTTCCTCCTACGAGCAGTACTTC. Full variable domain (outside the CDR3, taken from reference TRBV2 and TRBJ2-7): EPEVTQTPSHQVTQMGQEVILRCVPISNHLYFYWYRQILGQKVEFLVSFYNNEISEKSEIFDDQFSVERPDGSNFTLKIRSTKLEDSAMYFCASRRTGSSYEQYFGPGTRLTVT.

The J gene is TRBJ2-7, the V gene TRBV19; 7 bases are a match to TRBD1. The germline gives CDR1 LNHDA, CDR2 SQIVND (reference sequence). The CDR3 length is 14 residues. J was trimmed by 3 bases and V by 4 bases; bases with no gene match: 6. CDR3: CASSNQAGGYEQYF. The CDR3 region has the DNA TGTGCCAGTAGTAATCAGGCAGGGGGCTACGAGCAGTACTTC.

This clone was seen once. The V gene is TRBV3-1 (or the pseudogene TRBV3-2), the J gene TRBJ1-1; D remains unclear. Germline V gives CDR1 LGHDT, CDR2 YNNKEL (reference sequence). The CDR3 covers 14 residues. Trimming left V 4 bases short and J 5 bases short, with 14 bases between. The CDR3 loop is CASSLTTGGTEAFF. CDR3 coding DNA: TGTGCCAGCAGCCTTACGACGGGCGGGACTGAAGCTTTCTTT.

This rearrangement joins TRBV9 to TRBJ2-5; TRBD2 matches at 8 bases. This CDR3 contains 15 residues. The J segment lost 1 base and the V segment lost 4 bases, leaving 6 bases of the junction unmatched. Looked up from germline, CDR1 is SGDLS and CDR2 is YYNGEE. CDR3 nucleotide sequence: TGTGCCAGCAGCTTATCCGGGACTAGCCAAGAGACCCAGTACTTC. Translated, it gives CASSLSGTSQETQYF.

The chain uses TRBV6-5 and TRBJ2-3; no clear D gene. Trimming shortened V by 2 bases and J by 1 base, and 10 bases separated the two germline ends. Per the germline V gene, CDR1 is MNHEY and CDR2 is SVGAGI. This CDR3 contains 15 residues. CDR3 in amino acids: CASSYVRKGTDTQYF. The CDR3 nucleotides are TGTGCCAGCAGTTACGTGAGGAAAGGCACAGATACGCAGTATTTT.

The rearrangement links TRBV6-2 or TRBV6-3 to TRBJ1-4, with 7 bases fitting TRBD1. Germline CDR1 reads MNHEY; CDR2 reads SVGEGT. CDR3 length: 15 residues. The ends lost 4 bases at V and 1 base at J; junction bases unmatched: 3. In DNA form, the CDR3 reads TGTGCCAGCAGTTCAAGGGGGCGAACTAATGAAAAACTGTTTTTT. Its protein product is CASSSRGRTNEKLFF.

The rearrangement uses TRBV28 and TRBJ2-3; 12 nucleotides agree with TRBD2. Trimming cost V 3 bases and J 2 bases; bases outside gene matches: 12. This CDR3 comprises 19 residues. The germline V gene has CDR1 MDHEN and CDR2 SYDVKM. CDR3 in DNA: TGTGCCAGCAGTTTTGGCGACCGACTAGCGGGGGCTAACACAGATACGCAGTATTTT. It is translated as CASSFGDRLAGANTDTQYF. Using reference TRBV28 and TRBJ2-3 for the parts outside the CDR3, the full variable domain is DVKVTQSSRYLVKRTGEKVFLECVQDMDHENMFWYRQDPGLGLRLIYFSYDVKMKEKGDIPEGYSVSREKKERFSLILESASTNQTSMYLCASSFGDRLAGANTDTQYFGPGTRLTVL.

The chain links TRBV11-2 to TRBJ2-1, with D maybe TRBD1 (6 bases). There are 16 residues in the CDR3. Per germline, CDR1 SGHAT and CDR2 FQNNGV. V was pared by 1 base and J by 1 base, with 11 bases between. The CDR3, as DNA: TGTGCCAGCAGCTTAGTTAGGACAGCTTCCTACAATGAGCAGTTCTTC. Translating gives CASSLVRTASYNEQFF.